This paragraph covers one T cell receptor beta chain sequence. What it binds is not known. Only Caucasian adults living in Nashville, Tennessee made up the donor group. The CDR3 is 13 amino acids. V shed 2 bases, J shed 7 bases, and the junction held 4 bases outside the gene matches. The germline gives CDR1 SGHDT, CDR2 YYEEEE. This specimen belongs to a study of shared clonotypes between healthy human individuals. Findings and limits, study-wide: What limited the represented genetic and exposure-history diversity was the small number of donors.

Clones were read by immunoSEQ multiplex PCR, and TCRdb kept only the in-frame ones, dropping some. The profile shows some 530,000 clones, about 84% of them singletons. The sequence was collected from a middle-aged woman in good health. Some clones in this sample may be carry-over from other donors' samples. This chain joins TRBV5-6 and TRBJ1-2; the match to TRBD1 covers 8 bases. Sequencing input: PBMCs. The DNA of the CDR3 is TGTGCCAGCAGCTTTAGGACAGGGTCTGGCTACACCTTC. Amino acid sequence: CASSFRTGSGYTF. Supplemented by reference TRBV5-6 and TRBJ1-2, the full variable domain reads DAGVTQSPTHLIKTRGQQVTLRCSPKSGHDTVSWYQQALGQGPQFIFQYYEEEERQRGNFPDRFSGHQFPNYSSELNVNALLLGDSALYLCASSFRTGSGYTFGSGTRLTVV.